Following are 5 T cell receptor beta chains from one sample sequenced in a study of blood T cell repertoires in COVID-19. Sequencing used immunoSEQ multiplex PCR; TCRdb keeps in-frame clones, though not all of them. The repertoire has fewer than 90,000 clones, about 80% of them found once; the top ten carry about 11%. Sequencing was carried out using peripheral blood. The receptors derive from a human donor in a cohort sampled during active COVID-19.

The genes are TRBV3-1 (or the pseudogene TRBV3-2) and TRBJ1-2; TRBD1 might be the D (5 bases). Germline loops: CDR1 LGHDT, CDR2 YNNKEL (reference sequence). V gave up 3 bases and J gave up 7 bases, with 12 bases separating them. This CDR3 region has 13 residues. CDR3 in amino acids: CASSQPGLGGYTF. The DNA for the CDR3 is TGTGCCAGCAGCCAGCCGGGACTCGGTGGCTACACCTTC.

The chain has TRBV12-3 or TRBV12-4 and TRBJ2-3; D gene uncertain. Trimming took off 0 bases at V and 2 bases at J, with 3 bases between the two ends. This CDR3 region has 13 residues. As DNA, the CDR3 is TGTGCCAGCAGTTTAGCCTTCACAGATACGCAGTATTTT. Encoded protein: CASSLAFTDTQYF.

With regard to this clone: The identical CDR3 is also encoded by other nucleotide sequences in the sample. The J gene is TRBJ1-1, the V gene TRBV19; tentative D call: TRBD1 (6 bases). This CDR3 is 13 amino acids long. Trimming pared 8 bases from V and 5 bases from J, leaving 15 bases between. CDR1 is LNHDA and CDR2 is SQIVND in the germline V gene (reference sequence). CDR3: CASQLTQGTEAFF. CDR3 DNA: TGTGCCAGTCAACTAACACAGGGAACTGAAGCTTTCTTT.

The rearrangement joins TRBV28 to TRBJ2-7; 9 bases align to TRBD2. V was pared by 6 bases and J by 2 bases, with 8 bases of the junction left unmatched. CDR3 length equals 15 residues. Germline-derived CDR1 and CDR2 are MDHEN and SYDVKM. The chain's CDR3 is CASSRAASGTYEQYF. Written as DNA, the CDR3 is TGTGCCAGCAGCCGGGCGGCTAGCGGGACCTACGAGCAGTACTTC.

The V gene is TRBV5-5, the J gene TRBJ2-5; tentative D call: TRBD1 (5 bases). The length of the CDR3 is 13 residues. The germline V and J ends were trimmed by 3 bases and 3 bases, with 9 bases remaining between them. Per the germline V gene, CDR1 is SGHKS and CDR2 is YYEKEE (reference sequence). The CDR3: CASSYSREETQYF. The CDR3 region has the DNA TGTGCCAGCAGCTACTCCAGGGAAGAGACCCAGTACTTC.